What follows describes a single TCR beta chain. Germline CDR1 is ENHRY and CDR2 is SYGVKD. Trimming removed 4 bases from V and 4 bases from J; junction bases left unmatched: 6. There are 14 residues in the CDR3. This specimen belongs to a study of control samples from healthy donors and cancer patients. Clones were sequenced by immunoSEQ multiplex PCR, and TCRdb holds only the in-frame ones, with some missing. Here the sample spans approximately 58,000 clones, more than 75% being singletons. This chain connects TRBV10-3 to TRBJ2-7; TRBD1 matches 8 bases. This TCR was sampled from a woman aged 55-75 years with lung cancer. The specimen was PBMCs. The CDR3 loop is CAISAGDRSYEQYF. The CDR3 DNA reads TGTGCCATCAGTGCCGGGGACAGGTCTTACGAGCAGTACTTC.